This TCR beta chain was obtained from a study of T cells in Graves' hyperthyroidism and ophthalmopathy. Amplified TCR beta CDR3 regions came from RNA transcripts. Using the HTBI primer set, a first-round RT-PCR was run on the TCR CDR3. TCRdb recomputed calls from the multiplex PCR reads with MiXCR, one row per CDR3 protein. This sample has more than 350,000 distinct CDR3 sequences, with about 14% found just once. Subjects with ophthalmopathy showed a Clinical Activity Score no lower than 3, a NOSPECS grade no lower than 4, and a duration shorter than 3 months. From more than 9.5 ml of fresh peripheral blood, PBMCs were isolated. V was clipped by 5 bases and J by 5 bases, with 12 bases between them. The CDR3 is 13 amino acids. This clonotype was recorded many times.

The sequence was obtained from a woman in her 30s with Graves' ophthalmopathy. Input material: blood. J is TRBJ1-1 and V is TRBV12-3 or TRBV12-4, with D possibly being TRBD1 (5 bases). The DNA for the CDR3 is TGTGCCAGCAGTGGGGGGGGGGAGACTGAAGCTTTCTTT. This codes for CASSGGGETEAFF.